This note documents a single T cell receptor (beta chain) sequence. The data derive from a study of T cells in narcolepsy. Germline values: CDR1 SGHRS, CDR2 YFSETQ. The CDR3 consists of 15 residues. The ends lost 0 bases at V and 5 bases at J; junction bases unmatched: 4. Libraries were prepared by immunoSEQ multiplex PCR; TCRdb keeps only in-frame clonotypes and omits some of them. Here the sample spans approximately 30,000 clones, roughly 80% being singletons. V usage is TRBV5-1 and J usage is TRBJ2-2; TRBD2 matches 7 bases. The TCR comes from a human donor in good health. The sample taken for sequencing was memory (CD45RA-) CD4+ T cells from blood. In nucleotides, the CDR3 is TGCGCCAGCAGCTTGGCACGGGAGGTGACCGGGGAGCTGTTTTTT. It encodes CASSLAREVTGELFF. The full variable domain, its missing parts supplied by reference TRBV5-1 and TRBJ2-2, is KAGVTQTPRYLIKTRGQQVTLSCSPISGHRSVSWYQQTPGQGLQFLFEYFSETQRNKGNFPGRFSGRQFSNSRSEMNVSTLELGDSALYLCASSLAREVTGELFFGEGSRLTVL.